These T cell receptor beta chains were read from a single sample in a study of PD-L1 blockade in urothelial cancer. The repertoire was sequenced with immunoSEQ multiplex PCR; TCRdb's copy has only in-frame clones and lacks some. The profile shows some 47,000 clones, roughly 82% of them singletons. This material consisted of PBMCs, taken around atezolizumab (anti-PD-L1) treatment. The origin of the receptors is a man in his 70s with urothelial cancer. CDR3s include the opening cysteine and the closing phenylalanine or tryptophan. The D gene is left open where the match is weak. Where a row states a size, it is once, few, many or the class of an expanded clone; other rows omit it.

CASSLNGGNTEAFF	TGTGCCAGCAGCTTAAACGGGGGGAACACTGAAGCTTTCTTT	-	-	TRBV11-2	TRBJ1-1
CASRGQGWGYQPQHF	TGTGCCAGCAGGGGCCAGGGGTGGGGGTACCAGCCCCAGCATTTT	-	-	TRBV2	TRBJ1-5
CASSAGTGPKEEAFF	TGTGCCAGTAGTGCTGGGACAGGACCAAAGGAGGAAGCTTTCTTT	-	TRBD1	TRBV19	TRBJ1-1
CASSQDLGGSYTEAFF	TGCGCCAGCAGCCAAGACCTGGGGGGTAGTTACACTGAAGCTTTCTTT	-	-	TRBV4-1	TRBJ1-1
CASSNGLAGNNEQFF	TGTGCCAGCAGCAACGGACTAGCGGGAAACAATGAGCAGTTCTTC	-	TRBD2	TRBV9	TRBJ2-1
CASSPTRLAGTTGELFF	TGTGCCAGCAGCCCCACTCGACTAGCGGGAACAACCGGGGAGCTGTTTTTT	-	TRBD2	TRBV7-8	TRBJ2-2
CASTVPGQGTNTEAFF	TGTGCCAGCACCGTCCCGGGACAGGGGACGAACACTGAAGCTTTCTTT	-	TRBD1	TRBV7-9	TRBJ1-1
CASSPIQYWDQETQYF	TGTGCCAGCTCACCAATACAGTATTGGGACCAAGAGACCCAGTACTTC	-	-	TRBV18	TRBJ2-5
CASSQGGGIEAFF	TGTGCCAGCAGCCAAGGGGGGGGGATTGAAGCTTTCTTT	-	-	TRBV14	TRBJ1-1
CASSLGQEAFF	TGTGCCAGCAGCTTGGGCCAGGAAGCTTTCTTT	-	-	TRBV5-6	TRBJ1-1
CASSQGQTTTTNEKLFF	TGCGCCAGCAGCCAGGGACAGACAACTACAACTAATGAAAAACTGTTTTTT	-	TRBD1	TRBV5-1	TRBJ1-4
CASQSGGYNEQFF	TGTGCCAGTCAAAGCGGGGGATACAATGAGCAGTTCTTC	-	TRBD2	TRBV19	TRBJ2-1
CASSPLRYPRGAQYF	TGTGCCAGCAGCCCCCTGCGGTATCCGCGGGGGGCGCAGTATTTT	-	TRBD2	TRBV11-2	TRBJ2-3
CASVRLQGFGEKLFF	TGTGCCAGCGTAAGACTACAGGGGTTCGGTGAAAAACTGTTTTTT	-	TRBD1	TRBV2	TRBJ1-4
CATSREGTGIYGYTF	TGTGCCACCAGCAGAGAAGGGACAGGAATCTATGGCTACACCTTC	-	TRBD1	TRBV15	TRBJ1-2
CASSLYLGEAFF	TGCGCCAGCAGCTTGTATCTCGGTGAAGCTTTCTTT	many	-	TRBV5-1	TRBJ1-1
CASSETDRGNSPLHF	TGTGCCAGCTCCGAAACAGACAGGGGGAATTCACCCCTCCACTTT	few	TRBD1	TRBV2	TRBJ1-6
CATSVGSGEKLFF	TGTGCCACCAGTGTGGGGAGTGGTGAAAAACTGTTTTTT	-	-	TRBV15	TRBJ1-4
CASSNKPDRPSGYTF	TGTGCCAGCAGCAATAAGCCCGACAGGCCGAGTGGCTACACCTTC	-	-	TRBV7-2	TRBJ1-2
CASSIWPNEQFF	TGTGCCAGTAGTATTTGGCCCAATGAGCAGTTCTTC	few	-	TRBV19	TRBJ2-1
CSVPSGTGGTDSNQPQHF	TGCAGCGTCCCTTCCGGGACAGGGGGCACCGATAGCAATCAGCCCCAGCATTTT	-	TRBD1	TRBV29-1	TRBJ1-5
CATRTGGILYEQYF	TGTGCCACCCGGACAGGGGGGATCCTCTACGAGCAGTACTTC	-	TRBD1	TRBV10-3	TRBJ2-7
CASGSFFGTGNIQYF	TGTGCCAGCGGGTCCTTTTTTGGGACAGGGAACATTCAGTACTTC	few	TRBD1	TRBV28	TRBJ2-4
CATQNPPYEQYF	TGTGCCACCCAGAATCCCCCCTACGAGCAGTACTTC	-	-	TRBV6-1	TRBJ2-7
CASSKTSSGFETQYF	TGTGCCAGCAGCAAGACTAGTAGCGGTTTCGAGACCCAGTACTTC	-	-	TRBV7-2	TRBJ2-5
CASSLGARYNEQFF	TGCGCCAGCAGCCTTGGAGCGCGTTACAATGAGCAGTTCTTC	-	-	TRBV4-1	TRBJ2-1
CASTPFAGGEETQYF	TGCGCCAGCACCCCGTTTGCGGGGGGGGAAGAGACCCAGTACTTC	-	TRBD2	TRBV5-1	TRBJ2-5
CASRNPTASPLHF	TGTGCCAGCAGAAACCCGACAGCTTCACCCCTCCACTTT	-	-	TRBV6-5	TRBJ1-6
CASSLPRGGGYTF	TGTGCCAGCAGTTTACCTCGGGGAGGCGGCTACACCTTC	-	-	TRBV28	TRBJ1-2
CASRWGRMNTEAFF	TGTGCCAGCAGGTGGGGGAGGATGAACACTGAAGCTTTCTTT	-	-	TRBV6-1	TRBJ1-1
CASSTGHGYTF	TGTGCCAGCAGTACAGGGCATGGCTACACCTTC	-	-	TRBV28	TRBJ1-2
CSVVGVEPSYNEQFF	TGCAGCGTTGTGGGCGTTGAGCCCTCCTACAATGAGCAGTTCTTC	-	-	TRBV29-1	TRBJ2-1
CASSVGLAGEETQYF	TGTGCCAGCAGCGTAGGACTAGCGGGGGAGGAGACCCAGTACTTC	-	TRBD2	TRBV11-3	TRBJ2-5
CASTPPGEETQYF	TGTGCCAGCACTCCCCCCGGGGAAGAGACCCAGTACTTC	-	-	TRBV6-5	TRBJ2-5
CASSPGQGSGQPQHF	TGTGCCAGCTCACCAGGACAGGGGTCCGGTCAGCCCCAGCATTTT	-	TRBD1	TRBV18	TRBJ1-5
CASSSSSLGANVLTF	TGTGCCAGCAGCTCCTCTAGCCTGGGGGCCAACGTCCTGACTTTC	-	-	TRBV7-3	TRBJ2-6
CASSTTSPETQYF	TGTGCCAGCAGCACTACTAGCCCAGAGACCCAGTACTTC	-	-	TRBV7-8	TRBJ2-5
CASSQDPSGASTDTQYF	TGCGCCAGCAGCCAAGATCCGTCAGGGGCTAGCACAGATACGCAGTATTTT	-	-	TRBV4-3	TRBJ2-3
CASSQRGNQPQHF	TGTGCCAGCAGTCAACGGGGAAATCAGCCCCAGCATTTT	once	-	TRBV2	TRBJ1-5
CASSSRTSSGVREQYF	TGTGCCAGCAGTTCTCGGACTAGTAGTGGGGTTCGGGAGCAGTACTTC	-	TRBD2	TRBV27	TRBJ2-7
CASSPQRATGTDTQYF	TGCGCCAGCAGCCCTCAGAGGGCGACGGGCACAGATACGCAGTATTTT	-	-	TRBV4-1	TRBJ2-3
CASMRDFVVAGAADTQYF	TGTGCCAGCATGAGGGACTTTGTGGTAGCGGGAGCGGCAGATACGCAGTATTTT	once	TRBD2	TRBV27	TRBJ2-3
CASSLTSGTGIRGELFF	TGCGCCAGCAGCTTGACTAGCGGGACCGGTATTCGTGGGGAGCTGTTTTTT	once	TRBD2	TRBV5-1	TRBJ2-2
CASSLGTGDQPQHF	TGTGCCAGCAGCTTGGGTACAGGGGATCAGCCCCAGCATTTT	-	TRBD1	TRBV7-6	TRBJ1-5
CAWSLGRRGSLNTIYF	TGTGCCTGGAGTCTTGGTAGAAGGGGATCTTTAAACACCATATATTTT	-	-	TRBV30	TRBJ1-3